Listed below are T cell receptor beta chains from one sample, sequenced in a study of blood T cell repertoires in COVID-19. Using immunoSEQ multiplex PCR, the repertoire was profiled, and TCRdb retains in-frame clones only, with some absent. The sample has under 140,000 clones; 65% to 80% are singletons. Sample: peripheral blood. The receptors come from a woman aged 55-69 years with acute or convalescent COVID-19. Each CDR3 is given with its conserved first and last residue. Each record gives: CDR3 protein, D gene, CDR3 length, V gene. A D gene is named only where the DNA matches it firmly.

CASSLGGAYGYTF NA 13 TRBV5-6
CASRRQGRGYTF TRBD1 12 TRBV19
CASSQSGTGAEAFF TRBD1 14 TRBV7-9
CASSEGLAGDTQYF NA 14 TRBV6-1
CASSTRTGGYEKLFF TRBD1 15 TRBV28
CASSEVPNNEQFF NA 13 TRBV2
CAINQGNTEAFF NA 12 TRBV10-3
CASSFGQGAEKLFF TRBD1 14 TRBV5-1
CASMEGPNQPQHF NA 13 TRBV2
CASRRGSSGTEAFF NA 14 TRBV6-5
CASSVAGHYGYTF NA 13 TRBV6-2/TRBV6-3
CAISTPGGYGYTF TRBD1 13 TRBV10-3
CASSSSVNTEAFF NA 13 TRBV12-3/TRBV12-4
CASSLTTGPNYGYTF NA 15 TRBV28
CASSQDRGVVTDTQYF TRBD2 16 TRBV4-3
CATSDSGTTNTGELFF NA 16 TRBV24-1
CASSRLLQGTTEAFF NA 15 TRBV4-3
CAISFSGGADEQYF TRBD2 14 TRBV10-3
CSVGAGQGEWAFF TRBD1 13 TRBV29-1
CASSSLTGSGETQYF NA 15 TRBV5-1
CASSYRGQGNQPQHF TRBD1 15 TRBV6-2/TRBV6-3
CASRGGTGNTGELFF TRBD1 15 TRBV19
CASSRGSTVVFF NA 12 TRBV3-1/TRBV3-2
CASSLYGTGGQKLFF TRBD1 15 TRBV7-2
CAWSVQSNQPQHF NA 13 TRBV30
CASRQEKNIQYF NA 12 TRBV28
CASSLGTGGVSGNTIYF TRBD1 17 TRBV18
CASSIPRGGDYGYTF NA 15 TRBV19
CASSLVSGQEAKNIQYF NA 17 TRBV7-2
CSVNDRGGSYEQYF TRBD1 14 TRBV29-1
CASSLTGDPRGNQPQHF NA 17 TRBV13
CASRKDRGGGYTF TRBD1 13 TRBV6-5
CASSPYRDLYGYTF NA 14 TRBV7-2
CASSQASSMGAPISDTQYF NA 19 TRBV4-1
CASSLPPRGSTYNSPLHF NA 18 TRBV7-2
CSARTAYEQYF NA 11 TRBV20-1
CASSRGGPSYEQYF TRBD2 14 TRBV27
CASSGLSGGIQYF TRBD2 13 TRBV9
CASISTGQNTEAFF TRBD1 14 TRBV3-1/TRBV3-2
CASSLTALADNEQFF NA 15 TRBV4-3
CASSFGTGGNEPQHF TRBD1 15 TRBV7-9
CASSRTSGGDTGELFF TRBD2 16 TRBV3-1/TRBV3-2
CASSSSGGGTYEQYF TRBD2 15 TRBV6-5
CASSVVDLNTEAFF NA 14 TRBV9
CASSDGGGSNEQYF TRBD2 14 TRBV10-1
CAIGFLGAYGYTF NA 13 TRBV10-3
CASSPPSQGDNEQFF NA 15 TRBV18
CAWSMDRATNEKLFF TRBD1 15 TRBV30
CASRPTGPNTGELFF NA 15 TRBV6-5
CASSQDAAGGQSGELFF TRBD2 17 TRBV4-2
CAWSLASEQFF NA 11 TRBV30
CASSYDSNSPLHF NA 13 TRBV5-1